This T cell receptor (beta chain) was sequenced for a study of beta chain features in type 1 diabetes (dated by TCRdb to the late 2010s). Some background on the complete study: Mean age, gender distribution, total cell number and subset yield did not differ between patients and healthy donors. Across all samples, around 100 million sorted cells were examined, and cell number per subset correlated strongly with RNA yield. In the study, TCRB repertoires of sorted circulating CD4+ T cell subsets from recently diagnosed type 1 diabetes patients were compared with those of matched healthy donors. Naive and central memory subsets were obtained from all 30 or so donors, but regulatory and stem cell-like memory subsets were isolated from only 8 patients and about 8 healthy donors. Study-level results and caveats: Shorter templates might have been favored by PCR, but patient and control samples were amplified and corrected together, so both groups would have been affected equally by any skew. Naive, central memory and regulatory TCRB repertoires appeared to be more alike among patients than among healthy donors. Because small numbers of individuals were included in the HLA sub-analyses, any influence of HLA type on TCRB rearrangement was left unresolved. Type 1 diabetes patients showed a moderate but significant shortening of TCRB CDR3 length in all four CD4+ subsets. Sequencing cDNA rather than genomic DNA could over-represent highly expressing activated cells, although activation and CD3 levels did not differ between groups. Patients with type 1 diabetes made fewer insertions and deleted more nucleotides at VDJ recombination sites, implying thymic rearrangement abnormalities.

The entire isolated RNA was reverse transcribed using the High Capacity cDNA Reverse Transcription Kit, and thus expressed TCRB transcripts were sequenced. Naive, central memory and regulatory T cell samples underwent deep immunoSEQ sequencing, averaging around 3.6 million total reads per sample. After sorted cells were lysed in RLT buffer, RNA was extracted with DNase-treated RNeasy Micro or Mini kits, with the choice depending on cell number. To prevent cross-contamination, every cell subset was processed on its own, while patient and healthy donor samples were processed together. TCRB sequences were amplified from cDNA with the immunoSEQ multiplex PCR, producing 87-bp fragments spanning the CDR3 region. Sequencing of the amplicons was performed on the Illumina HiSeq platform. Concerning the study's data processing: Synthetic template baselines were used to correct PCR bias computationally, reads within Hamming distance 2 were collapsed, and singletons that could not be merged were discarded. Reads were aligned against IMGT so that V, D and J genes, CDR3 length and insertions or deletions at six rearrangement sites could be assigned. Within each subset, clonotype counts were normalized to sorted cell number, after which true diversity and Gini coefficients were computed with the tcR R package. The overlap coefficient, calculated on TCRB nucleotide sequences, was used to measure repertoire sharing. The source is immuneACCESS, and TCRdb retained only in-frame sequences with V and J called. Part of the clones is not carried over; for the studies checked, unresolved V genes explain less than half of this, and the remainder is unexplained. V and J calls and clone size are those listed in that table; D and trimming were worked out from the DNA. Within this sample are 310,000 or so clones, with about a tenth of them counted one time only. The top ten clones comprise roughly 0.99% of the sample.

Turning to this clone: This receptor's antigen is unknown. Base qualities are not recorded, but no much larger clone differs from it by a single base. This sample also contains other DNA sequences that code for the same CDR3.

Each donor gave one peripheral blood draw, around 100 mL on average, collected into heparinised tubes. A BD FACSAria II was used to sort naive, central memory, regulatory and stem cell-like memory CD4+ T cells with a panel that included CD45RO, CCR7, CD25, CD127, CD95 and CD27. A purity above 95% was achieved for all sorted populations. Right away, PBMCs were isolated by Lymphoprep density gradient centrifugation and were stained directly, with no culture step. Samples were stained and sorted in pairs, with one healthy donor and one patient per experiment, so that batch effects were minimized. Counted from cysteine to phenylalanine, this CDR3 has 12 amino acids. The CDR3 DNA has 36 bases and is translated from base 1. CDR1 is given as SEHNR and CDR2 as FQNEAQ, both from the germline V gene (reference sequence). Cut back by 1 base and 8 bases, the V and J ends lie 8 bases apart.

This clonotype was obtained from a man aged 30-40 years with type 1 diabetes. Recombination joined TRBV7-9 with TRBJ1-2, with the D gene uncertain. Material: central memory CD4+ T cells from blood. The CDR3 protein sequence reads: CASSLDREGYTF. The DNA reads as follows: TGTGCCAGCAGCTTAGATCGGGAAGGCTACACCTTC.